One and the same sample provided the 23 T cell receptor beta chains below, sequenced in a study of OX40 agonist ivuxolimab in advanced cancers. Assay: immunoSEQ multiplex PCR; the TCRdb copy retains only in-frame clones and omits some. The profile shows around 63,000 clones, about four fifths of them singletons. This specimen was CD4+ or CD8+ T cells sorted from blood, taken in a trial of the OX40 agonist ivuxolimab. These TCRs come from an adult with an advanced solid tumor such as melanoma, head and neck, liver or kidney cancer.

This chain uses TRBV7-9 with TRBJ2-3; no reliable D call. This CDR3 has 15 residues. Per the germline V gene, CDR1 is SEHNR and CDR2 is FQNEAQ (reference sequence). The V end lost 6 bases, the J end lost 5 bases, and 18 bases lay between the germline ends. The CDR3 bases are TGTGCCAGCAGGTCTCAAGTAGATACTCGAGATACGCAGTATTTT. Protein product: CASRSQVDTRDTQYF.

This clone was counted once. V gene TRBV28 combines with J gene TRBJ2-5; TRBD2 matches at 11 bases. The DNA end lines up better with TRBJ2-7; the J call may be wrong. The CDR3 runs 14 residues. CDR1 and CDR2 (germline): MDHEN, SYDVKM. In nucleotides, the CDR3 is TGTGCCAGCAGAACTAGCGGGAGAGGAGGCGAGCAGTACTTC. Its protein is CASRTSGRGGEQYF.

The chain joins TRBV28 to TRBJ1-4, with 8 bases fitting TRBD1. This CDR3 region has 14 residues. Per germline, CDR1 MDHEN and CDR2 SYDVKM. The V and J ends lost 6 bases and 10 bases, in that order; junction bases with no gene match: 10. This CDR3 is CASSSGGGFGKLFF. For the CDR3, the DNA is TGTGCCAGCAGCTCAGGGGGCGGGTTCGGAAAACTGTTTTTT.

This clone appeared a single time. This rearrangement joins TRBV6-5 to TRBJ2-7; maybe TRBD1 (6 bases). Per germline, CDR1 MNHEY and CDR2 SVGAGI. V lost 5 bases and J 4 bases, leaving 9 bases between the germline ends. This CDR3 has 12 residues. DNA of the CDR3: TGTGCCAGCAGTGCACAGGGTTACGAGCAGTACTTC. This sequence encodes CASSAQGYEQYF.

This clone was observed a single time. This chain connects TRBV5-1 to TRBJ2-7; 8 nucleotides agree with TRBD1. J was trimmed by 3 bases and V by 0 bases; bases with no gene match: 5. Germline assignment: CDR1 SGHRS and CDR2 YFSETQ. The CDR3 covers 15 residues. CDR3 in amino acids: CASSLAGQAFYEQYF. DNA of the CDR3: TGCGCCAGCAGCTTGGCGGGACAGGCATTCTACGAGCAGTACTTC.

The CDR3 bases are TGTGCCAGCAGTCCCGGACAGGTCGCACTTGGCTACACCTTC. This gives the protein CASSPGQVALGYTF. The rearrangement links TRBV27 to TRBJ1-2; 7 positions match TRBD1. The CDR3 is made up of 14 amino acids. Germline values: CDR1 MNHEY, CDR2 SMNVEV (reference sequence). The V segment lost 5 bases and the J segment 7 bases; nucleotides outside the gene matches: 10.

V usage is TRBV4-1 and J usage is TRBJ2-1; the D gene is possibly TRBD1 (6 bases). Germline-derived CDR1 and CDR2 are MGHRA and YSYEKL. The CDR3 covers 13 residues. V shed 4 bases and J shed 7 bases, with 11 bases lying between them. The CDR3 spells CASSLVQGNEQFF. The CDR3 DNA reads as TGCGCCAGCAGCCTCGTTCAGGGGAATGAGCAGTTCTTC.

In this sample, this clone turned up a few times. The chain links TRBV2 to TRBJ1-2, with D possibly being TRBD1 (6 bases). V was cut by 4 bases and J by 7 bases, with 13 bases left in between. Per germline, CDR1 SNHLY and CDR2 FYNNEI. The CDR3 is 13 amino acids. The DNA of the CDR3 is TGTGCCAGCAGTGGATCGGGACAAGCTGGCTACACCTTC. It translates to CASSGSGQAGYTF.

The chain links TRBV12-2 to TRBJ2-5. TRBV12-2 is a recognized pseudogene. CDR3 size: 13 residues. This chain's CDR3 is CASRYCRWETQYF. CDR3 nucleotides: TGTGCAAGTCGCTACTGTAGGTGGGAGACCCAGTACTTC.

A few counts support this clone. J is TRBJ1-2 and V is TRBV4-1; 7 nucleotides align to TRBD1. J gave up 2 bases and V 1 base, and 4 bases lay outside the gene matches. There are 15 residues in the CDR3. Germline assignment: CDR1 MGHRA and CDR2 YSYEKL. In nucleotides, the CDR3 is TGCGCCAGCAGCCAAGCAAAGGGGGCGAACTATGGCTACACCTTC. Translation: CASSQAKGANYGYTF.

In its sample, this clone was seen a few times. The J gene is TRBJ1-5, the V gene TRBV19, with D uncertain. The CDR3 runs 16 residues. The V end lost 6 bases, the J end lost 2 bases, and 17 bases lay between the germline ends. Germline loops: CDR1 LNHDA, CDR2 SQIVND (reference sequence). The CDR3 DNA reads TGTGCCAGTAGCCCTAGTTTCGAGGGTGGCAATCAGCCCCAGCATTTT. The encoded protein is CASSPSFEGGNQPQHF.

This chain uses TRBV10-3 with TRBJ2-7; TRBD1 matches at 8 bases. In germline, CDR1 is ENHRY, CDR2 SYGVKD. V trimming: 10 bases; J trimming: 2 bases; junction bases outside the gene matches: 4. There are 12 residues in the CDR3. CDR3 coding DNA: TGTGCCACCGGACAGGGAGCCTACGAGCAGTACTTC. Its protein is CATGQGAYEQYF.

A note on this clone: This sample includes further DNA sequences coding for the same CDR3. This chain links TRBV28 with TRBJ1-5; TRBD1 is a possible D gene (5 bases). Germline V gives CDR1 MDHEN, CDR2 SYDVKM. The V end lost 5 bases, the J end lost 2 bases, and 10 bases lay between the germline ends. The CDR3 is 14 amino acids. The CDR3 DNA follows: TGTGCCAGCAGTCCCTGGGGGGGCAATCAGCCCCAGCATTTT. It codes for CASSPWGGNQPQHF.

The chain couples TRBV7-2 to TRBJ1-1; no definite D call. There are 12 residues in the CDR3. In germline, CDR1 is SGHTA, CDR2 FQGNSA. Trimming stripped 5 bases from V and 0 bases from J, with 4 bases between. The chain's CDR3 is CASSMLNTEAFF. The CDR3 coding sequence is TGTGCCAGCAGCATGTTGAACACTGAAGCTTTCTTT.

The chain has TRBV10-3 and TRBJ2-7; 10 bases fit TRBD1. Germline CDR1 is ENHRY and CDR2 is SYGVKD. V shed 11 bases and J 3 bases; nucleotides not matched to a gene: 7. The length of the CDR3 is 13 residues. CDR3 bases: TGTGCCGTTGACAGGGGGCCAAGCTACGAGCAGTACTTC. Translation: CAVDRGPSYEQYF.

This rearrangement joins TRBV15 to TRBJ2-6; D is unclear. The germline V and J ends were trimmed by 4 bases and 4 bases, with 5 bases remaining between them. Germline CDR1 LNHNV, CDR2 YYDKDF (reference sequence). This CDR3 contains 13 residues. The CDR3 region has the DNA TGTGCCACCAGCATCTCCGGGGCCAACGTCCTGACTTTC. This sequence encodes CATSISGANVLTF.

J is TRBJ2-5 and V is TRBV7-6, with D perhaps matching TRBD1 (6 bases). The CDR3 has 14 residues. Germline-derived CDR1 and CDR2 are SGHVS and FNYEAQ. Trimming took 2 bases from V and 1 from J, leaving 8 bases between them. The CDR3 coding sequence is TGTGCCAGCAGCTTATTCAGGGGCCAAGAGACCCAGTACTTC. Its protein product is CASSLFRGQETQYF.

This chain links TRBV11-2 with TRBJ1-1; D ambiguous. Trimming left V 5 bases short and J 5 bases short, with 12 bases between. Germline loops: CDR1 SGHAT, CDR2 FQNNGV. This CDR3 comprises 13 residues. For the CDR3, the DNA is TGTGCCAGCAGCCCCAGCGGGAGAACTGAAGCTTTCTTT. Its translation: CASSPSGRTEAFF.

This chain links TRBV6-5 with TRBJ1-1; maybe TRBD1 (6 bases). Trimming pared 4 bases from V and 0 bases from J, leaving 15 bases between. Germline CDR1 reads MNHEY; CDR2 reads SVGAGI. The CDR3 length is 16 residues. The CDR3 loop reads CASSSTQGWVNTEAFF. The CDR3 DNA sequence: TGTGCCAGCAGTTCTACACAGGGTTGGGTGAACACTGAAGCTTTCTTT.

This clone was seen a single time. The J gene is TRBJ1-5, the V gene TRBV15; no clear D gene. Germline CDR1 is LNHNV and CDR2 is YYDKDF (reference sequence). The CDR3 covers 13 residues. Trimming left V 1 base short and J 7 bases short, with 8 bases between. The DNA for the CDR3 is TGTGCCACCAGCAGAGCCCCGTCGCAGCCCCAGCATTTT. It encodes CATSRAPSQPQHF.

V usage is TRBV7-9 and J usage is TRBJ2-3; a weak D match, TRBD2 (5 bases). The V and J ends lost 1 base and 2 bases respectively, with 7 bases between them. The CDR3 runs 14 residues. The germline CDR1 and CDR2 sequences are SEHNR and FQNEAQ (reference sequence). The CDR3 here is CASSLGENTDTQYF. DNA for the CDR3: TGTGCCAGCAGCTTAGGGGAGAACACAGATACGCAGTATTTT.

The chain links TRBV7-3 to TRBJ2-3, with D tentatively TRBD1 (6 bases). The V end was cut by 1 base, the J end by 3 bases, with 11 bases between. The CDR3 is 15 residues long. Germline V gives CDR1 SGHTA, CDR2 FQGTGA. The chain's CDR3 is CASSLIGGATDTQYF. The CDR3 bases are TGTGCCAGCAGCTTAATTGGGGGCGCGACAGATACGCAGTATTTT.

Notes on this clone: The junction departs from germline at one end; a sequencing error may be responsible. The chain joins TRBV6-4 to TRBJ2-1, with 10 bases fitting TRBD2. Germline lookup yields CDR1 MRHNA and CDR2 SNTAGT. This CDR3 has 15 amino acids. The CDR3 is CASSVLAGSFNEQFF. CDR3 sequence (DNA): TGTGCCAGCAGTGTACTAGCGGGGTCCTTCAATGAGCAGTTCTTC.